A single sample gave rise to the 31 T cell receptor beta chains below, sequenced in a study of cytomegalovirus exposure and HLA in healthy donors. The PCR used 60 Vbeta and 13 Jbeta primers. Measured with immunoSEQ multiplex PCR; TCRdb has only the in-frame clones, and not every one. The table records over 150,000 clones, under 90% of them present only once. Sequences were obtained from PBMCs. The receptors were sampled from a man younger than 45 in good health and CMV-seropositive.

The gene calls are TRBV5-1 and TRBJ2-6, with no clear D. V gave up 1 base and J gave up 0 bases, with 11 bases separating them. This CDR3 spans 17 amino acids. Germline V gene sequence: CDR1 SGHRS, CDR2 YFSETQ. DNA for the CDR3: TGCGCCAGCAGCTTGCCGGGTTATCTCTCTGGGGCCAACGTCCTGACTTTC. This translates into CASSLPGYLSGANVLTF. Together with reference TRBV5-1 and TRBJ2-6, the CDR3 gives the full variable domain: KAGVTQTPRYLIKTRGQQVTLSCSPISGHRSVSWYQQTPGQGLQFLFEYFSETQRNKGNFPGRFSGRQFSNSRSEMNVSTLELGDSALYLCASSLPGYLSGANVLTFGAGSRLTVL.

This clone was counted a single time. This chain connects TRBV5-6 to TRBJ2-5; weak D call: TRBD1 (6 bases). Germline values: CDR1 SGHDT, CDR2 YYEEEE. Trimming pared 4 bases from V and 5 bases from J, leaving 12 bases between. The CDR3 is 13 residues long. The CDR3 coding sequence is TGTGCCAGCAGCCCAGGGGCCGGGGAGACCCAGTACTTC. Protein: CASSPGAGETQYF.

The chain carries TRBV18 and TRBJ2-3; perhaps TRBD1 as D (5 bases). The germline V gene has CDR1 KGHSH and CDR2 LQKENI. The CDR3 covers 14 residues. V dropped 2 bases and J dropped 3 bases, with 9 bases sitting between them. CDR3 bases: TGTGCCAGCTCACCAGACCAGGGTACAGATACGCAGTATTTT. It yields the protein CASSPDQGTDTQYF.

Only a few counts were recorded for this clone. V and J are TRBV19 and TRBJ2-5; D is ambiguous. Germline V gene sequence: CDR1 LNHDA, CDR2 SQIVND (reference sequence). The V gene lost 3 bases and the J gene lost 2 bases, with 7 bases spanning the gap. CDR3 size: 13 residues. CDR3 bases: TGTGCCAGTAGTATCCAGATTCAAGAGACCCAGTACTTC. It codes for CASSIQIQETQYF.

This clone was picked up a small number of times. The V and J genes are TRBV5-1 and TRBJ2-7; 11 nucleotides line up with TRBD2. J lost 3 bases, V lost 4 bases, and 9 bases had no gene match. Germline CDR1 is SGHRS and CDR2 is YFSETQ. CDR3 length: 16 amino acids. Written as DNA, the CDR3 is TGCGCCAGCAGCCCTACTAGCGGGAGTAGGGACTACGAGCAGTACTTC. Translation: CASSPTSGSRDYEQYF.

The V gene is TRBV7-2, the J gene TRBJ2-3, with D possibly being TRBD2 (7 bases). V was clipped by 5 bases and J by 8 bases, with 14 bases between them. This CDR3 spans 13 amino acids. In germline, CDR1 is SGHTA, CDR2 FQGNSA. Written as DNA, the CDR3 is TGTGCCAGCAGCCAACAGGGAGGGGGTACGCAGTATTTT. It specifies CASSQQGGGTQYF.

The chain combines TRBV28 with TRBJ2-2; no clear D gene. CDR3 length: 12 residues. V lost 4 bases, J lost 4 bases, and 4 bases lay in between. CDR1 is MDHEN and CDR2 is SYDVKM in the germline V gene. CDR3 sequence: CASSSGTGELFF. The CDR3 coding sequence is TGTGCCAGCAGTTCCGGCACCGGGGAGCTGTTTTTT.

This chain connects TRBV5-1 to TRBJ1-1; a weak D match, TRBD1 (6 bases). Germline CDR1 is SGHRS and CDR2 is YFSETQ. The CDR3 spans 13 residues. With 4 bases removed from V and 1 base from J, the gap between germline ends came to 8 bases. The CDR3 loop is CASSLDRNTEAFF. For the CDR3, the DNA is TGCGCCAGCAGCCTGGACAGGAACACTGAAGCTTTCTTT.

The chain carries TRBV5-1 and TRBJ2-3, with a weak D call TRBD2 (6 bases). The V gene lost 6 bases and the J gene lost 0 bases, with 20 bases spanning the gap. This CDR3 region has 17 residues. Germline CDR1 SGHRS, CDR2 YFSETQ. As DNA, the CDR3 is TGCGCCAGCACCCCTGCCCCGGGACTGATAAGCACAGATACGCAGTATTTT. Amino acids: CASTPAPGLISTDTQYF.

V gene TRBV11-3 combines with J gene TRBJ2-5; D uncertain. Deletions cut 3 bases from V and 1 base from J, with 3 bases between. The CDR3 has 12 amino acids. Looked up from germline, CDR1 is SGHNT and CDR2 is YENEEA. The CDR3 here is CASSLAQETQYF. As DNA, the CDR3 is TGTGCCAGCAGCTTGGCCCAAGAGACCCAGTACTTC.

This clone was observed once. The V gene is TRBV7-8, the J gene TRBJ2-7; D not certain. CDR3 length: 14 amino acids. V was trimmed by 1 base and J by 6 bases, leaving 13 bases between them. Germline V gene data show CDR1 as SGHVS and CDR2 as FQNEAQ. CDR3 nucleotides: TGTGCCAGCAGCTTAGTAGCCCGGATGGGCGAGCAGTACTTC. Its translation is CASSLVARMGEQYF. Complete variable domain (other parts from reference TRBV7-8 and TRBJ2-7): GAGVSQSPRYKVAKRGQDVALRCDPISGHVSLFWYQQALGQGPEFLTYFQNEAQLDKSGLPSDRFFAERPEGSVSTLKIQRTQQEDSAVYLCASSLVARMGEQYFGPGTRLTVT.

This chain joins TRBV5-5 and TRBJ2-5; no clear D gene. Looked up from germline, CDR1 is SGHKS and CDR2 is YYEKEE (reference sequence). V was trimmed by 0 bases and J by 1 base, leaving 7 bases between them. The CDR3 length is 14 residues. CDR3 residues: CASSLELLQETQYF. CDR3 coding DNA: TGTGCCAGCAGCTTGGAACTGCTCCAAGAGACCCAGTACTTC.

The CDR3 here is CAASGRASGDTQYF. CDR3 in DNA: TGTGCCGCGAGCGGGAGGGCCTCTGGAGATACGCAGTATTTT. The chain recombines TRBV4-2 with TRBJ2-3; 10 bases fit TRBD2. The CDR3 is 14 amino acids. Germline V lookup: CDR1 LGHNA, CDR2 YNFKEQ. V was pared by 11 bases and J by 5 bases, with 10 bases of the junction left unmatched.

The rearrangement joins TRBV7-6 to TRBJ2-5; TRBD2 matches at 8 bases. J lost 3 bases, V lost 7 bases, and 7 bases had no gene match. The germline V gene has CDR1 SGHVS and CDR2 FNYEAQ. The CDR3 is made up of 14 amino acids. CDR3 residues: CASMGAGAKETQYF. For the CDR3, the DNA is TGTGCCAGCATGGGAGCGGGGGCCAAAGAGACCCAGTACTTC. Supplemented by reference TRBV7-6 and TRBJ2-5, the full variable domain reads GAGVSQSPRYKVTKRGQDVALRCDPISGHVSLYWYRQALGQGPEFLTYFNYEAQQDKSGLPNDRFSAERPEGSISTLTIQRTEQRDSAMYRCASMGAGAKETQYFGPGTRLLVL.

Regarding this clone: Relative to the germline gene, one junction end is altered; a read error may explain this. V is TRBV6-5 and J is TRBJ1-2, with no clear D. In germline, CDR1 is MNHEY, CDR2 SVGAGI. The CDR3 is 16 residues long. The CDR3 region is CASSYLGGGPDSGHTF. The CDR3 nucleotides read TGTGCCAGCAGTTACCTCGGAGGCGGGCCCGATAGTGGCCACACCTTC.

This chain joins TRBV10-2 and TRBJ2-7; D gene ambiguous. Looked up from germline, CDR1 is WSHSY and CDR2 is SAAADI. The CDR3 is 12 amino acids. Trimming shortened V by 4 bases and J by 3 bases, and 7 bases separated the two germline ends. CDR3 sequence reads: CASSVARYEQYF. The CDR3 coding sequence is TGCGCCAGCAGTGTAGCCCGCTACGAGCAGTACTTC.

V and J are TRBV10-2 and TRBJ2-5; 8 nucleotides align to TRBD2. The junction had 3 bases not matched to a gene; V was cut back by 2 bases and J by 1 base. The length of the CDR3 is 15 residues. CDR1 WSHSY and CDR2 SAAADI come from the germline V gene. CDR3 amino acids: CASSETGGAQETQYF. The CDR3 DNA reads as TGCGCCAGCAGTGAGACCGGGGGGGCCCAAGAGACCCAGTACTTC.

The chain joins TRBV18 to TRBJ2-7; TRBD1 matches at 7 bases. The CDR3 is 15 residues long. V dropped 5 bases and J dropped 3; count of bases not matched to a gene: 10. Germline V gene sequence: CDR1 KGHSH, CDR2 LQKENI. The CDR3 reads CASSDNGQVLYEQYF. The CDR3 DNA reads TGTGCCAGCTCAGACAATGGACAGGTCCTCTACGAGCAGTACTTC.

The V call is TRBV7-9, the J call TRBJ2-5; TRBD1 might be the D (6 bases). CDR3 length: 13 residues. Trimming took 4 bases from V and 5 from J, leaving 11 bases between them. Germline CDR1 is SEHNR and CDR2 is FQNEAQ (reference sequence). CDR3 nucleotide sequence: TGTGCCAGCAGCTCACAGGGATTGGAGACCCAGTACTTC. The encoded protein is CASSSQGLETQYF.

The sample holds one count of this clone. CDR3 sequence reads: CAWSPRLADNEQFF. The CDR3 DNA reads as TGTGCCTGGAGTCCCCGACTAGCGGACAATGAGCAGTTCTTC. The chain recombines TRBV30 with TRBJ2-1, with 9 bases that match TRBD2. The length of the CDR3 is 14 residues. V shed 2 bases and J 5 bases; nucleotides not matched to a gene: 4. The germline CDR1 and CDR2 sequences are GTSNPN and SVGIG (reference sequence).

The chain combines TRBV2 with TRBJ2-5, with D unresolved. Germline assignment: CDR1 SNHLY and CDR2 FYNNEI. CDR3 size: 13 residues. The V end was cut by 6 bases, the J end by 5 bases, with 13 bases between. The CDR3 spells CASSELVRETQYF. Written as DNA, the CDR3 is TGTGCCAGCAGCGAATTAGTGAGGGAGACCCAGTACTTC.

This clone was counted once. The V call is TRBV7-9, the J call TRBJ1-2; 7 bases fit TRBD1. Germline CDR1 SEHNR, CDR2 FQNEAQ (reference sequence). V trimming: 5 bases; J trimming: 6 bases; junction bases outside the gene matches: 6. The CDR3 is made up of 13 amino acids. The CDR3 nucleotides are TGTGCCAGCAGCCAAGGGACAGAGGATGGCTACACCTTC. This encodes CASSQGTEDGYTF.

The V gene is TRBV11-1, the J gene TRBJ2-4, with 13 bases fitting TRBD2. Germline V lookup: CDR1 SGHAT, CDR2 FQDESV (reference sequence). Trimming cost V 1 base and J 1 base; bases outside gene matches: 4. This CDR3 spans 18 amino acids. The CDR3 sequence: CASSLGPTSGRAKNIQYF. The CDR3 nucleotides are TGTGCCAGCAGCTTAGGGCCGACTAGCGGGAGGGCCAAAAACATTCAGTACTTC.

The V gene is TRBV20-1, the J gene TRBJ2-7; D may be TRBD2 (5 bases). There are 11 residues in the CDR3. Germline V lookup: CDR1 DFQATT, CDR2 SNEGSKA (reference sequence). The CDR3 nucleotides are TGCAGCGGAGGTTCAGCCTACGAGCAGTACTTC. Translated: CSGGSAYEQYF.

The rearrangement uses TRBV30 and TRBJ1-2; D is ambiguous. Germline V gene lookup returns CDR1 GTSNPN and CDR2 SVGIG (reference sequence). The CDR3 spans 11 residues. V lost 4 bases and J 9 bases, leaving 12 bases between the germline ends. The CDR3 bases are TGTGCCTGGAAAACGAGGATAAGCTACACCTTC. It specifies CAWKTRISYTF.

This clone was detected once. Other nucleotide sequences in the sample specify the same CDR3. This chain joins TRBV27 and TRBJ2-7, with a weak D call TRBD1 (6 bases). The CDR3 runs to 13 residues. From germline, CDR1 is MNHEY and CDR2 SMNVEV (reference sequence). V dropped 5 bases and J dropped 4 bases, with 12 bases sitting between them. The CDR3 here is CASSLRGQYEQYF. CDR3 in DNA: TGTGCCAGCAGTCTCAGGGGACAATACGAGCAGTACTTC.

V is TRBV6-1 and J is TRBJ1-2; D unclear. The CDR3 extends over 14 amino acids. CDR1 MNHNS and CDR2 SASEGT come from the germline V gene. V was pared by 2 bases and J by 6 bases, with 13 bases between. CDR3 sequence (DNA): TGTGCCAGCAGTGAATCTAGGTTCCACGATGGCTACACCTTC. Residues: CASSESRFHDGYTF.

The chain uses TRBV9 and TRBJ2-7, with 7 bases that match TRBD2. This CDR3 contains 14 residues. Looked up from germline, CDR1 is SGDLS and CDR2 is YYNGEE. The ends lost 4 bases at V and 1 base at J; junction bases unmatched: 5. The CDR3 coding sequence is TGTGCCAGCAGCTTTAGCGGGCGGTCCTACGAGCAGTACTTC. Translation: CASSFSGRSYEQYF.

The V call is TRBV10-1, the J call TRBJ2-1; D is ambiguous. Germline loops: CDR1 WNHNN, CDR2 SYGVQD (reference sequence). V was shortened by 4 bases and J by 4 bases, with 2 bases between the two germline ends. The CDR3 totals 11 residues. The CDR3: CASSVYNEQFF. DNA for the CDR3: TGCGCCAGCAGTGTATACAATGAGCAGTTCTTC.

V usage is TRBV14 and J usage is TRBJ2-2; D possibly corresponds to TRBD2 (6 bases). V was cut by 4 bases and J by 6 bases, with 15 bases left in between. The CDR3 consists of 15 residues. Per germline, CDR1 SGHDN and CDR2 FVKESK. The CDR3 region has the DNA TGTGCCAGCAGCCGAAGGGGACTCCCATCCGGGGAGCTGTTTTTT. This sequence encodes CASSRRGLPSGELFF.

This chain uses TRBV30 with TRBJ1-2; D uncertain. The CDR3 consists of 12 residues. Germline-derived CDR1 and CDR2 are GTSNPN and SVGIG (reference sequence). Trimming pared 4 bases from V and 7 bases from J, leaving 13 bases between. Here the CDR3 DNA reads TGTGCCTGGACGGCATCCGAGGCTGGCTACACCTTC. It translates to CAWTASEAGYTF.